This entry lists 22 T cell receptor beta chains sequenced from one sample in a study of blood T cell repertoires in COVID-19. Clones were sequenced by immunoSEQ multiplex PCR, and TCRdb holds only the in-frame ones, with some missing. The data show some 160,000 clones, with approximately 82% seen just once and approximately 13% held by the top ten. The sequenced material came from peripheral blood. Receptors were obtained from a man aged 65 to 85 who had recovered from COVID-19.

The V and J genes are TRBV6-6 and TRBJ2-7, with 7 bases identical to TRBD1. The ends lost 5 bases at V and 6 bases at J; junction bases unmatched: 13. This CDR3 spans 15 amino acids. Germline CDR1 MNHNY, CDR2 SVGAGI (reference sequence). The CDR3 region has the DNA TGTGCCAGCAGTCCTCCCGGCCGACAGGGAAGCGAGCAGTACTTC. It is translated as CASSPPGRQGSEQYF.

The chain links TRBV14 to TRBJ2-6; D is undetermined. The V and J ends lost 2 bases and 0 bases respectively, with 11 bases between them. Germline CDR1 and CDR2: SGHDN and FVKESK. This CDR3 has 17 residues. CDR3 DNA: TGTGCCAGCAGCCAATTCGCAGGTACCTCTGGGGCCAACGTCCTGACTTTC. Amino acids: CASSQFAGTSGANVLTF.

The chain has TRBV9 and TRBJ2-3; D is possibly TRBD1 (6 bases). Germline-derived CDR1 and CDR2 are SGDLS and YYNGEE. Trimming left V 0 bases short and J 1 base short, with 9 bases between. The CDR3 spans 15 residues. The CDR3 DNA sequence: TGTGCCAGCAGCGTAGGGACAGCGCGCACAGATACGCAGTATTTT. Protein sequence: CASSVGTARTDTQYF.

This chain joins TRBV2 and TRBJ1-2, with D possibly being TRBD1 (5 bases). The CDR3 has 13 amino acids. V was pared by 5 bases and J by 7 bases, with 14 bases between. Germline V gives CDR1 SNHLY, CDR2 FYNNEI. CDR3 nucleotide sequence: TGTGCCAGCAGTCTGGGCAGGGCCGGTGGCTACACCTTC. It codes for CASSLGRAGGYTF. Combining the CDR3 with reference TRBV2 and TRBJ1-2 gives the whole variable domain EPEVTQTPSHQVTQMGQEVILRCVPISNHLYFYWYRQILGQKVEFLVSFYNNEISEKSEIFDDQFSVERPDGSNFTLKIRSTKLEDSAMYFCASSLGRAGGYTFGSGTRLTVV.

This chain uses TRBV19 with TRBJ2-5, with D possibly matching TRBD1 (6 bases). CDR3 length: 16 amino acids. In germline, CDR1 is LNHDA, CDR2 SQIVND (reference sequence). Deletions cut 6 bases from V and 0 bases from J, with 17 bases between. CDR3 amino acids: CASSRSGHNNQETQYF. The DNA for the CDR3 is TGTGCCAGTAGCCGTTCGGGACACAACAACCAAGAGACCCAGTACTTC.

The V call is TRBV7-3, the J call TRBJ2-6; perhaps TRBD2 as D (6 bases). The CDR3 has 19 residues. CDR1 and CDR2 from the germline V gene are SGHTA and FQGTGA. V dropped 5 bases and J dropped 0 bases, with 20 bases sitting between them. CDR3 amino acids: CASSVRTGTERSGANVLTF. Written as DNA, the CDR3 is TGTGCCAGCAGCGTACGAACCGGGACTGAACGCTCTGGGGCCAACGTCCTGACTTTC. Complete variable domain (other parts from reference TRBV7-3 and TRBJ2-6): GAGVSQTPSNKVTEKGKYVELRCDPISGHTALYWYRQSLGQGPEFLIYFQGTGAADDSGLPNDRFFAVRPEGSVSTLKIQRTERGDSAVYLCASSVRTGTERSGANVLTFGAGSRLTVL.

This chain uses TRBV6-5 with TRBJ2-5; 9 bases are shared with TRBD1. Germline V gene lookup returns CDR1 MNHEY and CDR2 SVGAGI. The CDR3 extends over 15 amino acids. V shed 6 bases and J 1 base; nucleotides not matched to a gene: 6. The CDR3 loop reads CASRRRTGVQETQYF. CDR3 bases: TGTGCCAGCAGACGCAGGACAGGGGTCCAAGAGACCCAGTACTTC.

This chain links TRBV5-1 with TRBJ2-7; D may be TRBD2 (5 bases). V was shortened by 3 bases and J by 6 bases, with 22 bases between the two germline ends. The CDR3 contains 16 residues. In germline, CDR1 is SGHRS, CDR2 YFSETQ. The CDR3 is CASSSDIRTQSGEQYF. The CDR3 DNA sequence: TGCGCCAGCAGCTCCGACATCCGGACTCAGAGTGGCGAGCAGTACTTC.

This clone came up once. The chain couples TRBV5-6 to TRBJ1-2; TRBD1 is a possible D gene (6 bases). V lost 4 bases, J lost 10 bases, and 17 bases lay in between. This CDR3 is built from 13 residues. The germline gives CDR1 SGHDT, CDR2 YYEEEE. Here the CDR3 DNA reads TGTGCCAGCAGCCCCTGGACAGCTCGAAACTACACCTTC. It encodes CASSPWTARNYTF.

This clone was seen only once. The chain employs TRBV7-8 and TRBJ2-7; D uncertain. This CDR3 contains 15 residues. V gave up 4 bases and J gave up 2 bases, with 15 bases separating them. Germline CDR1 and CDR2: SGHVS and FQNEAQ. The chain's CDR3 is CASSSPRSAPYEQYF. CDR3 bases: TGTGCCAGCAGCTCCCCGAGGAGCGCGCCCTACGAGCAGTACTTC.

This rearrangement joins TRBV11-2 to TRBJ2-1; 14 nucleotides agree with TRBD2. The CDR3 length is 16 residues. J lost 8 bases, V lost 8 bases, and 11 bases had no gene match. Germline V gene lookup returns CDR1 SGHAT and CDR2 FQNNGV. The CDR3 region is CASGPGLAGDRHEQFF. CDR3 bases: TGTGCCAGCGGACCGGGACTAGCGGGAGATAGACATGAGCAGTTCTTC.

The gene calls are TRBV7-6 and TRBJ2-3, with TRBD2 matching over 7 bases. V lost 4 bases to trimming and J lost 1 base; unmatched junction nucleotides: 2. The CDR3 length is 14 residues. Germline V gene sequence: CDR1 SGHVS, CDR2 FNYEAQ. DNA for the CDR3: TGTGCCAGCAGCTGGGGGGGAGGCACAGATACGCAGTATTTT. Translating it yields CASSWGGGTDTQYF.

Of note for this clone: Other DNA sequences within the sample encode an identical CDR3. CDR3 residues: CASSPGTGSLYEQYF. The CDR3 bases are TGTGCCAGCAGCCCGGGGACAGGGAGTCTTTACGAGCAGTACTTC. The chain uses TRBV7-2 and TRBJ2-7; TRBD1 agrees at 9 bases. Trimming at V came to 5 bases and at J to 4 bases, leaving 9 bases not matched to a gene. Germline V gene lookup returns CDR1 SGHTA and CDR2 FQGNSA. CDR3 size: 15 residues.

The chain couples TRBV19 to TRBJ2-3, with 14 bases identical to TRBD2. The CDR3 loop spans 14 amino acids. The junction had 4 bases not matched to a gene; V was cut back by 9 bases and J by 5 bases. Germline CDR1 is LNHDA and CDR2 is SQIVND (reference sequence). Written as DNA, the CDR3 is TGTGCCAGCACGACTAGCGGGAGGGAAGATACGCAGTATTTT. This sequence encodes CASTTSGREDTQYF. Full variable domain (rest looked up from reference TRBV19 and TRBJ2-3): DGGITQSPKYLFRKEGQNVTLSCEQNLNHDAMYWYRQDPGQGLRLIYYSQIVNDFQKGDIAEGYSVSREKKESFPLTVTSAQKNPTAFYLCASTTSGREDTQYFGPGTRLTVL.

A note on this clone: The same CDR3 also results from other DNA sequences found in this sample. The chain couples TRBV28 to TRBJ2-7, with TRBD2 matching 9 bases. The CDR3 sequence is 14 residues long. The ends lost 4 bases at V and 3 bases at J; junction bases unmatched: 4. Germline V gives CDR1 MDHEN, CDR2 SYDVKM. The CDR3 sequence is CASSSPSGDYEQYF. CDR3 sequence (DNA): TGTGCCAGCAGTTCCCCTAGCGGGGACTACGAGCAGTACTTC.

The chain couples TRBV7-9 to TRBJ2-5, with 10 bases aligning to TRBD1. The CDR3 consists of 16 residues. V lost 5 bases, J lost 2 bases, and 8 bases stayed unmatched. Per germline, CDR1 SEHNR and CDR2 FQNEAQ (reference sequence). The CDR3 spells CASSPTDRGLQETQYF. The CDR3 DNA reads TGTGCCAGCAGCCCAACCGACAGGGGGCTGCAAGAGACCCAGTACTTC.

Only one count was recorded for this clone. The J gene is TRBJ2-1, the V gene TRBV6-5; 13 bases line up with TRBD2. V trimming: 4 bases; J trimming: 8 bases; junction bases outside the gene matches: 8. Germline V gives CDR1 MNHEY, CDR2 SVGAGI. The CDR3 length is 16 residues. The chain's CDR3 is CASSSGLAGKFDEQFF. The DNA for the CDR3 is TGTGCCAGCAGTTCGGGACTAGCGGGAAAGTTCGATGAGCAGTTCTTC.

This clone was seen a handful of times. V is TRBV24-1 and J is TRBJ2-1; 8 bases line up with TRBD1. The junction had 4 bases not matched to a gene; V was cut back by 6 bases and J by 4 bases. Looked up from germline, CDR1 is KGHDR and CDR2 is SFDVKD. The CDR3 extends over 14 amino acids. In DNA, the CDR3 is TGTGCCACCAGTCCGGGACAGGCTTACAATGAGCAGTTCTTC. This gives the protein CATSPGQAYNEQFF.

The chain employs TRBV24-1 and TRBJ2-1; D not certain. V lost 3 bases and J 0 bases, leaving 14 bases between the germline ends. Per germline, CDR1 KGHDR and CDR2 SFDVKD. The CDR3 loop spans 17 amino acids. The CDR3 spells CATSDSLDLSSYNEQFF. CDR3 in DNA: TGTGCCACCAGTGATAGCCTAGACCTAAGCTCCTACAATGAGCAGTTCTTC.

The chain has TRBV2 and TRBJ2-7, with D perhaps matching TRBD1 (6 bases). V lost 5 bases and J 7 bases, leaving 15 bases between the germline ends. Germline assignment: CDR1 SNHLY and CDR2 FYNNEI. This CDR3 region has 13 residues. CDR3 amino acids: CASSRGQTPEQYF. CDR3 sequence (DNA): TGTGCCAGCAGTCGAGGACAGACGCCAGAGCAGTACTTC.

CDR3 protein: CASSPLGVGGMILRGNTIYF. CDR3 DNA sequence: TGTGCCAGCAGCCCCCTCGGAGTGGGGGGAATGATACTCCGGGGAAACACCATATATTTT. The chain employs TRBV3-1 (or the pseudogene TRBV3-2) and TRBJ1-3, with a tentative D call TRBD1 (5 bases). Trimming removed 4 bases from V and 4 bases from J, with 29 bases in between. The CDR3 consists of 20 residues. Germline loops: CDR1 LGHDT, CDR2 YNNKEL (reference sequence).

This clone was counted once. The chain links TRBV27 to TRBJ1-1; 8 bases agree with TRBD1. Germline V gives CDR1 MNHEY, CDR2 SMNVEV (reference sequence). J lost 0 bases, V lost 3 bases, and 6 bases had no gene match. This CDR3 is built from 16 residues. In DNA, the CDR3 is TGTGCCAGCAGTTTTGCAGGGGGCAGGGTGAACACTGAAGCTTTCTTT. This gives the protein CASSFAGGRVNTEAFF.